The 25 T cell receptor beta chains given below trace back to one sample, sequenced in a study of type 1 regulatory T cells. TCRdb ran MiXCR on the reads and lists one entry per CDR3 protein. The sample has 90,000 to 100,000 distinct CDR3 sequences, roughly 31% seen once. The specimen was CD4+ T cells, either the whole sample or a sorted fraction (not recorded which). The receptor set was obtained from a human donor in good health.

The chain couples TRBV5-1 to TRBJ2-4, with 11 bases matching TRBD1. After removal of 0 bases from V and 9 bases from J, the junction contained 5 bases not matched to a gene. Germline values: CDR1 SGHRS, CDR2 YFSETQ. The length of the CDR3 is 15 residues. The chain's CDR3 is CASSLGGQGDVIQYF. The DNA for the CDR3 is TGCGCCAGCAGCTTGGGGGGACAGGGGGATGTCATTCAGTACTTC.

The chain carries TRBV20-1 and TRBJ2-3, with 9 positions matching TRBD1. V was pared by 4 bases and J by 3 bases, with 11 bases of the junction left unmatched. The V gene's germline CDR1 is DFQATT and CDR2 SNEGSKA (reference sequence). CDR3 length: 16 residues. The CDR3 protein is CSATTPGQGRTDTQYF. The DNA of the CDR3 is TGCAGTGCTACCACGCCGGGACAGGGTAGGACAGATACGCAGTATTTT.

This chain connects TRBV4-1 to TRBJ2-7; TRBD1 aligns across 8 bases. The trim removed 4 bases at V and 6 bases at J, leaving 8 bases unmatched. Germline V CDR1 and CDR2: MGHRA, YSYEKL. The CDR3 spans 14 residues. Here the CDR3 DNA reads TGCGCCAGCAGCCTGACAGGGGTTCAGGGCGAGCAGTACTTC. Translating gives CASSLTGVQGEQYF.

This clonotype has more than one count but fewer than ten. CDR3 residues: CASSQNSGSPPYEQYF. CDR3 nucleotide sequence: TGCGCCAGCAGCCAAAATAGCGGGAGTCCCCCCTACGAGCAGTACTTC. This chain joins TRBV4-1 and TRBJ2-7, with 9 bases matching TRBD2. From germline, CDR1 is MGHRA and CDR2 YSYEKL. CDR3 length equals 16 residues. V lost 2 bases to trimming and J lost 2 bases; unmatched junction nucleotides: 7.

The V call is TRBV18, the J call TRBJ2-7; D gene uncertain. Trimming shortened V by 5 bases and J by 6 bases, and 11 bases separated the two germline ends. The CDR3 is 12 amino acids. From germline, CDR1 is KGHSH and CDR2 LQKENI. The CDR3 DNA reads TGTGCCAGCTCAAGACCTCAATCCGAGCAGTACTTC. It specifies CASSRPQSEQYF. Filled out from reference TRBV18 and TRBJ2-7, the complete variable domain reads NAGVMQNPRHLVRRRGQEARLRCSPMKGHSHVYWYRQLPEEGLKFMVYLQKENIIDESGMPKERFSAEFPKEGPSILRIQQVVRGDSAAYFCASSRPQSEQYFGPGTRLTVT.

This clonotype occurred a few times. The chain couples TRBV27 to TRBJ1-4, with D unclear. V lost 6 bases and J lost 6, with 17 bases in between. This CDR3 contains 15 residues. Germline-derived CDR1 and CDR2 are MNHEY and SMNVEV (reference sequence). CDR3 amino acids: CASSKGRTLDEKLFF. CDR3 nucleotides: TGTGCCAGCAGCAAAGGACGGACGCTGGATGAAAAACTGTTTTTT.

The CDR3 nucleotides are TGTGCCACCGGACAGGGTGTGAACACTGAAGCTTTCTTT. Amino acid sequence: CATGQGVNTEAFF. The V and J genes are TRBV10-3 and TRBJ1-1, with 8 bases that match TRBD1. J lost 0 bases, V lost 10 bases, and 4 bases had no gene match. Per germline, CDR1 ENHRY and CDR2 SYGVKD. There are 13 residues in the CDR3.

This chain connects TRBV20-1 to TRBJ2-1; 10 bases fit TRBD2. Looked up from germline, CDR1 is DFQATT and CDR2 is SNEGSKA (reference sequence). The ends lost 8 bases at V and 9 bases at J; junction bases unmatched: 13. The CDR3 spans 14 residues. CDR3 sequence: CSTSSGSPIGEQFF. The CDR3 DNA sequence: TGCAGTACTTCTAGCGGGAGCCCCATTGGTGAGCAGTTCTTC.

A few counts support this clonotype. This chain joins TRBV7-2 and TRBJ2-1, with 7 bases fitting TRBD2. The V gene end was trimmed by 6 bases and the J gene end by 1 base; junction bases not matched to a gene: 9. Germline loops: CDR1 SGHTA, CDR2 FQGNSA. This CDR3 is 16 amino acids long. The CDR3 reads CASRKQAGLSYNEQFF. DNA for the CDR3: TGTGCCAGCAGGAAGCAAGCGGGGCTGTCCTACAATGAGCAGTTCTTC.

This clonotype was counted a few times. The rearrangement joins TRBV7-2 to TRBJ2-3; 7 bases line up with TRBD2. The germline V gene encodes CDR1 SGHTA and CDR2 FQGNSA. The V gene end was trimmed by 7 bases and the J gene end by 2 bases; junction bases not matched to a gene: 18. The CDR3 extends over 18 amino acids. The CDR3 region is CASKRRVAGGSSTDTQYF. Written as DNA, the CDR3 is TGTGCCAGCAAGAGGAGGGTGGCCGGCGGGAGTTCCACAGATACGCAGTATTTT.

This clonotype was counted between two and nine times. This chain connects TRBV20-1 to TRBJ2-5; 13 positions match TRBD2. J was trimmed by 5 bases and V by 6 bases; bases with no gene match: 9. This CDR3 comprises 15 residues. Germline lookup yields CDR1 DFQATT and CDR2 SNEGSKA (reference sequence). The CDR3, as DNA: TGCAGTGCCTCGGGACTAGCGGGATCGGGGGAGACCCAGTACTTC. This translates into CSASGLAGSGETQYF.

The gene calls are TRBV6-5 and TRBJ2-6, with a weak D call TRBD1 (7 bases). Deletions cut 4 bases from V and 0 bases from J, with 13 bases between. Germline CDR1 MNHEY, CDR2 SVGAGI. This CDR3 comprises 17 residues. In DNA form, the CDR3 reads TGTGCCAGCAGTTGGAGGGACAGCCACTCTGGGGCCAACGTCCTGACTTTC. It specifies CASSWRDSHSGANVLTF.

This clonotype has just a few counts. The chain couples TRBV20-1 to TRBJ2-5; D not resolved. Trimming took off 4 bases at V and 5 bases at J, with 11 bases between the two ends. The CDR3 length is 12 residues. Germline CDR1 and CDR2: DFQATT and SNEGSKA (reference sequence). The CDR3 bases are TGCAGTGCTAAGGCCAGCGCGGAGACCCAGTACTTC. Its protein product is CSAKASAETQYF.

This chain links TRBV20-1 with TRBJ2-1, with 7 nucleotides matching TRBD2. The CDR3 contains 15 residues. Per germline, CDR1 DFQATT and CDR2 SNEGSKA (reference sequence). Trimming removed 0 bases from V and 16 bases from J; junction bases left unmatched: 18. As DNA, the CDR3 is TGCAGTGCTAGAGATTTTGGCGGGAGTCCCGTAGGCCCTTTCTTC. It codes for CSARDFGGSPVGPFF.

Regarding this clonotype: A single base separates this from a much larger clone, so it may be a read error. The V call is TRBV4-1, the J call TRBJ2-6, with 10 bases matching TRBD1. From germline, CDR1 is MGHRA and CDR2 YSYEKL. The CDR3 runs to 23 residues. This CDR3 reads CASSQGGSWGTGVLSSRANVLTF. As DNA, the CDR3 is TGCGCCAGCAGCCAAGGAGGGTCGTGGGGGACAGGGGTATTATCCTCTAGGGCCAACGTCCTGACTTTC.

This clonotype appeared a single time. One end of the junction fails to match germline, which may point to a read error. V gene TRBV18 combines with J gene TRBJ2-2; D is unclear. The germline CDR1 and CDR2 sequences are KGHSH and LQKENI. The CDR3 extends over 13 amino acids. The CDR3 region has the DNA TGTGGCAGCTCACCAGGGAACACCGGGGAGCTGTTTTTT. It codes for CGSSPGNTGELFF.

The table lists this clonotype with a few counts. The rearrangement uses TRBV10-3 and TRBJ1-1; 8 nucleotides agree with TRBD1. Germline V gene lookup returns CDR1 ENHRY and CDR2 SYGVKD. The CDR3 is made up of 19 amino acids. V lost 4 bases and J lost 6; bases outside the gene matches: 22. CDR3 coding DNA: TGTGCCATCAGTGTCGCTATGGGGTCATCCGGACAGGGCTTACCTGAAGCTTTCTTT. Protein: CAISVAMGSSGQGLPEAFF.

This clonotype was counted a few times. The CDR3 sequence: CASSILAGGPTDTQYF. CDR3 in DNA: TGTGCCAGCAGCATCTTAGCGGGAGGGCCGACAGATACGCAGTATTTT. The rearrangement joins TRBV7-2 to TRBJ2-3, with 11 bases lining up with TRBD2. J lost 3 bases, V lost 5 bases, and 7 bases had no gene match. The V gene's germline CDR1 is SGHTA and CDR2 FQGNSA. The CDR3 has 16 amino acids.

The chain recombines TRBV10-3 with TRBJ2-3, with a weak D call TRBD1 (6 bases). This CDR3 has 12 residues. Germline-derived CDR1 and CDR2 are ENHRY and SYGVKD. With 8 bases removed from V and 3 bases from J, the gap between germline ends came to 9 bases. CDR3 loop: CAIEGETDTQYF. CDR3 DNA sequence: TGTGCCATCGAGGGGGAAACAGATACGCAGTATTTT.

The gene calls are TRBV29-1 and TRBJ2-1, with 8 positions matching TRBD2. Germline lookup yields CDR1 SQVTM and CDR2 ANQGSEA. The CDR3 covers 16 residues. V was pared by 3 bases and J by 2 bases, with 9 bases of the junction left unmatched. The chain's CDR3 is CSVDASGSVAYNEQFF. For the CDR3, the DNA is TGCAGCGTTGACGCCAGCGGGAGTGTCGCCTACAATGAGCAGTTCTTC.

This sequence joins TRBV12-3 or TRBV12-4 and TRBJ2-7, with D perhaps matching TRBD1 (6 bases). V gave up 5 bases and J gave up 3 bases, with 14 bases separating them. The CDR3 has 14 residues. The CDR3 bases are TGTGCCAGCAGTCCCCACAGGGATTTCTACGAGCAGTACTTC. This sequence encodes CASSPHRDFYEQYF.

The V gene is TRBV11-2, the J gene TRBJ1-4; TRBD1 agrees at 9 bases. The CDR3 has 15 residues. Losses at the gene ends were 6 bases for V and 3 bases for J; bases not matched to a gene: 5. CDR1 and CDR2 (germline): SGHAT, FQNNGV. The CDR3 DNA is TGTGCCAGCAGATTATGGACAGGGGCTAATGAAAAACTGTTTTTT. The encoded protein is CASRLWTGANEKLFF.

This clonotype has a count of ten or more. The rearrangement joins TRBV19 to TRBJ2-5; D may be TRBD2 (5 bases). CDR1 and CDR2 (germline): LNHDA, SQIVND (reference sequence). The CDR3 covers 14 residues. Trimming took 6 bases from V and 4 from J, leaving 15 bases between them. CDR3: CASSHGQGGETQYF. CDR3 bases: TGTGCCAGTAGCCACGGTCAAGGAGGAGAGACCCAGTACTTC.

The sample holds a few counts of this clonotype. This chain joins TRBV9 and TRBJ2-2, with D possibly being TRBD2 (5 bases). With 4 bases removed from V and 0 bases from J, the gap between germline ends came to 13 bases. The CDR3 runs 16 residues. CDR1 SGDLS and CDR2 YYNGEE come from the germline V gene. The CDR3, as DNA: TGTGCCAGCAGCCCCCTCGGGGTAGCGAACACCGGGGAGCTGTTTTTT. It codes for CASSPLGVANTGELFF.

The genes are TRBV12-3 or TRBV12-4 and TRBJ2-7; possibly TRBD1 or TRBD2 for D (6 bases each). CDR3 length: 15 amino acids. V lost 6 bases and J lost 3, with 18 bases in between. The CDR3 DNA follows: TGTGCCAGCAGCCCATTGGGGGGCTGGAGCTACGAGCAGTACTTC. Translation: CASSPLGGWSYEQYF.